A single sample is the source of the 11 T cell receptor beta chains below, sequenced in a study of shared clonotypes between healthy human individuals. The repertoire was sequenced with immunoSEQ multiplex PCR; TCRdb's copy has only in-frame clones and lacks some. The sample lists about 1 million clones; around four fifths were seen once. The sample consisted of memory CD4+ T cells sorted from blood. Noted subset: CD45RA-negative fraction. Source of these receptors: a young man in good health.

The chain has TRBV2 and TRBJ2-2; 8 bases line up with TRBD2. CDR3 length: 15 residues. V shed 11 bases and J 6 bases; nucleotides not matched to a gene: 14. Germline lookup yields CDR1 SNHLY and CDR2 FYNNEI. The CDR3 DNA reads TGTGCCTCCTCCTGGGCGGGAGGATGGTCCGGGGAGCTGTTTTTT. Amino acids: CASSWAGGWSGELFF.

This clone has just one count. A read error may produce the germline difference seen at one junction end. The chain uses TRBV9 and TRBJ2-3; TRBD2 agrees at 7 bases. The CDR3 covers 24 residues. Germline CDR1 reads SGDLS; CDR2 reads YYNGEE. CDR3 loop: CASSVGIGGGSNFFRVYGGDTQYF. The CDR3 nucleotides read TGTGCCAGCAGCGTAGGAATCGGTGGCGGGAGTAATTTCTTCCGGGTATACGGCGGGGATACGCAGTATTTC.

The CDR3 reads CASTQQSSYNSPLHF. Written as DNA, the CDR3 is TGTGCCAGCACTCAGCAGAGCTCCTATAATTCACCCCTCCACTTT. The chain employs TRBV7-9 and TRBJ1-6; D gene unclear. The V and J ends lost 7 bases and 0 bases respectively, with 10 bases between them. Germline CDR1 SEHNR, CDR2 FQNEAQ (reference sequence). The CDR3 has 15 residues.

The chain recombines TRBV9 with TRBJ1-6, with 9 bases matching TRBD1. This CDR3 region has 17 residues. Trimming at V came to 3 bases and at J to 6 bases, leaving 10 bases not matched to a gene. Germline V CDR1 and CDR2: SGDLS, YYNGEE. The CDR3 sequence: CASSADYGTGRNSPLHF. CDR3 in DNA: TGTGCCAGCAGCGCGGACTACGGGACAGGGCGTAATTCACCCCTCCACTTT.

CDR3 loop: CASSLGVAGTYNEQFF. DNA of the CDR3: TGTGCCAGCAGCTTGGGCGTAGCCGGGACCTACAATGAGCAGTTCTTC. The gene calls are TRBV5-8 and TRBJ2-1, with a tentative D call TRBD2 (5 bases). V gave up 0 bases and J gave up 2 bases, with 12 bases separating them. CDR3 size: 16 residues. Germline V gene data show CDR1 as SGHTS and CDR2 as YDEGEE.

This clone was seen a single time. The chain carries TRBV30 and TRBJ1-2; 7 bases map to TRBD1. Germline V CDR1 and CDR2: GTSNPN, SVGIG (reference sequence). This CDR3 has 14 residues. V lost 3 bases, J lost 5 bases, and 9 bases stayed unmatched. The CDR3 DNA follows: TGTGCCTGGAGCTCACAGGGGAGGGAGTATGGCTACACCTTC. Translating gives CAWSSQGREYGYTF.

The CDR3 spells CASSLGGQNEKLFF. CDR3 in DNA: TGTGCCAGCAGTTTAGGGGGACAGAATGAAAAACTGTTTTTT. The gene calls are TRBV27 and TRBJ1-4; 7 positions agree with TRBD1. V lost 2 bases and J lost 5; bases outside the gene matches: 2. The V gene's germline CDR1 is MNHEY and CDR2 SMNVEV (reference sequence). This CDR3 region has 14 residues.

This clone was seen more than once but under ten times. V gene TRBV5-1 combines with J gene TRBJ2-5, with a tentative D call TRBD2 (6 bases). The length of the CDR3 is 13 residues. Germline CDR1 and CDR2: SGHRS and YFSETQ. Deletions cut 5 bases from V and 4 bases from J, with 12 bases between. CDR3 bases: TGCGCCAGCAGAGTGGAGGGGCGAGAGACCCAGTACTTC. It encodes CASRVEGRETQYF.

V is TRBV9 and J is TRBJ2-3; 8 bases align to TRBD2. The V gene end was trimmed by 4 bases and the J gene end by 2 bases; junction bases not matched to a gene: 9. CDR1 and CDR2 (germline): SGDLS, YYNGEE. The CDR3 consists of 16 residues. CDR3 DNA sequence: TGTGCCAGCAGCCCCAGAGCGGGACTAGACACAGATACGCAGTATTTT. Protein product: CASSPRAGLDTDTQYF.

The gene calls are TRBV27 and TRBJ2-7; 10 nucleotides match TRBD1. Germline values: CDR1 MNHEY, CDR2 SMNVEV (reference sequence). J gave up 5 bases and V 0 bases, and 10 bases lay outside the gene matches. The CDR3 runs 17 residues. Here the CDR3 reads CASSLSRDRGFGDEQYF. In DNA, the CDR3 is TGTGCCAGCAGTTTATCCCGGGACAGGGGTTTCGGGGACGAGCAGTACTTC.

This chain connects TRBV6-1 to TRBJ1-2, with D unresolved. The CDR3 is 15 residues long. Germline values: CDR1 MNHNS, CDR2 SASEGT. V was clipped by 6 bases and J by 0 bases, with 14 bases between them. DNA for the CDR3: TGTGCCAGCAGGGTGGGCGGATCAGCTAACTATGGCTACACCTTC. Encoded protein: CASRVGGSANYGYTF.